This is a list of T cell receptor beta chains from one sample in a study of identical twins. TCRdb used MiXCR to reprocess the 5' RACE reads, holding one entry per CDR3 protein. The top ten hold around 3.1% of the sample, which has a few hundred thousand distinct CDR3 sequences, approximately 10% seen once. The sample also formed part of further work on yellow fever vaccine responses in identical twins.

The source material was PBMCs. The receptors derive from a young woman in good health. Each CDR3 is given with its conserved first and last residue. Fields, in order: D gene, V gene, J gene, clone size, CDR3 DNA, CDR3 protein. The D gene is left open where the match is weak. Some rows mark clone size as missing; the rest say once, few, many or name a class of expanded clone.

.	TRBV5-5	TRBJ2-1	many	TGTGCCAGCAGCTTGTTTTCGGACGCCAGCTCCTACAATGAGCAGTTCTTC	CASSLFSDASSYNEQFF
.	TRBV2	TRBJ2-6	.	TGTGCCAGCAGTGGAGAGGCGGGCAGGAGCTCTGGGGCCAACGTCCTGACTTTC	CASSGEAGRSSGANVLTF
TRBD1	TRBV4-3	TRBJ2-7	.	TGCGCCAGCAGCCGCCGGACAGGGAGCTACGAGCAGTACTTC	CASSRRTGSYEQYF
.	TRBV27	TRBJ2-7	.	TGTGCCAGCAGTTTGCAACGGGGGCTTGACGAGCAGTACTTC	CASSLQRGLDEQYF
.	TRBV7-2	TRBJ2-1	once	TGTGCCAGCAGCCCGACTAGATACAATGAGCAGTTCTTC	CASSPTRYNEQFF
TRBD2	TRBV4-2	TRBJ2-7	many	TGTGCCAGCAGCCAAGATCCGGGGGGGGAGAAGCAGTACTTC	CASSQDPGGEKQYF
TRBD1	TRBV5-6	TRBJ2-7	few	TGTGCCAGCAGCCCCGGACAGGAAAAGACCTACGAGCAGTACTTC	CASSPGQEKTYEQYF
TRBD1	TRBV7-2	TRBJ1-5	.	TGTGCCAGCAGCCCGCGGGACAGCTACAATCAGCCCCAGCATTTT	CASSPRDSYNQPQHF
.	TRBV7-8	TRBJ1-2	.	TGTGCCAGCAGCTTAGTGGAACAGGCTGCCTATGGCTACACCTTC	CASSLVEQAAYGYTF
.	TRBV3-1	TRBJ2-1	many	TGTGCCAGCAGCCAGGCCGATGAAATCTCCTACAATGAGCAGTTCTTC	CASSQADEISYNEQFF
TRBD2	TRBV12-3/TRBV12-4	TRBJ2-7	few	TGTGCCAGCAGACAAGGGGCTAGCGGGGGATCAGACGAGCAGTACTTC	CASRQGASGGSDEQYF
.	TRBV27	TRBJ2-5	.	TGTGCCAGCAGCCTGACCGGGGGACCGGAGACCCAGTACTTC	CASSLTGGPETQYF
.	TRBV12-3/TRBV12-4	TRBJ1-5	.	TGTGCCAGCACCCAGTATAGCAATCAGCCCCAGCATTTT	CASTQYSNQPQHF
TRBD2	TRBV27	TRBJ2-7	.	TGTGCCAGCAGTCTAGCGGGAGTTTTTAGCGAGCAGTACTTC	CASSLAGVFSEQYF
TRBD1	TRBV3-1	TRBJ2-1	many	TGTGCCAGCAGGCTCACAGGGGGAGAGCAGTTCTTC	CASRLTGGEQFF
TRBD2	TRBV4-3	TRBJ2-1	many	TGCGCCAGCAGCCAAGGAACGGGACTAGCCTACAATGAGCAGTTCTTC	CASSQGTGLAYNEQFF
.	TRBV12-3/TRBV12-4	TRBJ2-1	.	TGTGCCAGCAGTTTAGGGGCTAGTTCCCCATCGGGTGAGCAGTTCTTC	CASSLGASSPSGEQFF
.	TRBV18	TRBJ2-7	many	TGTGCCAGCTCACCACAGGGAAATTCCTACGAGCAGTACTTC	CASSPQGNSYEQYF
.	TRBV5-1	TRBJ2-7	many	TGCGCCAGCAGCTTGCACAGGAAAACCTACGAGCAGTACTTC	CASSLHRKTYEQYF
TRBD1	TRBV7-8	TRBJ2-6	many	TGTGCCAGCAGCCAAGGGACAGGGCCAAGCTCTGGGGCCAACGTCCTGACTTTC	CASSQGTGPSSGANVLTF
.	TRBV20-1	TRBJ2-1	.	TGCAGTGCTAGCCAGACCCTGAGGGCCAACAATGAGCAGTTCTTC	CSASQTLRANNEQFF
TRBD1	TRBV24-1	TRBJ2-1	many	TGTGCCACCAGTGATGAGGGTCAGGGGGCTGTTGAGCAGTTCTTC	CATSDEGQGAVEQFF
TRBD1	TRBV10-3	TRBJ1-6	many	TGTGCCACGGGGGACAGGATTGATTCACCCCTCCACTTT	CATGDRIDSPLHF
TRBD1	TRBV29-1	TRBJ2-3	.	TGCAGCGTTCCGCACAGGGGGGTGTCAGATACGCAGTATTTT	CSVPHRGVSDTQYF
TRBD2	TRBV29-1	TRBJ2-7	few	TGCAGCGTTGTCCCGGGGGGAGATGAGCAGTACTTC	CSVVPGGDEQYF
.	TRBV4-3	TRBJ2-1	many	TGCGCCAGCAGCCAAGCGGGAGTCAGCAATGAGCAGTTCTTC	CASSQAGVSNEQFF
.	TRBV5-1	TRBJ2-7	.	TGCGCCAGCAGCTCGGCAGGGCAGTCATTCTACGAGCAGTACTTC	CASSSAGQSFYEQYF
.	TRBV30	TRBJ2-2	few	TGTGCCTGGGTCGGACTGGGAGGAACCGGGGAGCTGTTTTTT	CAWVGLGGTGELFF
.	TRBV20-1	TRBJ2-1	.	TGCAGTGCTAGAGAACAGGGTCTAACCTACAATGAGCAGTTCTTC	CSAREQGLTYNEQFF
.	TRBV4-3	TRBJ2-5	.	TGCGCCAGCAGCCCGGGGGGGACAGCACAAGAGACCCAGTACTTC	CASSPGGTAQETQYF
TRBD2	TRBV20-1	TRBJ2-3	few	TGCAGTGCTAGAGATGCGGGAGTGGGCACAGATACGCAGTATTTT	CSARDAGVGTDTQYF
.	TRBV11-2	TRBJ2-5	.	TGTGCCAGCAGCTTAGGGTTCGGATTCGGGGAGACCCAGTACTTC	CASSLGFGFGETQYF
TRBD2	TRBV27	TRBJ2-5	few	TGTGCCAGCAGTTTCCTCCCAGGGACTAGCGGGAGTGAGGAGACCCAGTACTTC	CASSFLPGTSGSEETQYF
.	TRBV20-1	TRBJ2-7	.	TGCAGTGCCGCCCCCCGAGGTCGGGCTAGAAAGGTCGAGCAGTACTTC	CSAAPRGRARKVEQYF
.	TRBV29-1	TRBJ2-1	many	TGCAGCGTTGAAAGGGGGACCTACAATGAGCAGTTCTTC	CSVERGTYNEQFF
.	TRBV5-6	TRBJ2-5	many	TGTGCCAGCAACCGCGGACTAACCCAAGAGACCCAGTACTTC	CASNRGLTQETQYF
.	TRBV7-2	TRBJ1-1	many	TGTGCCAGCAGCTCGGACAGAAACACTGAAGCTTTCTTT	CASSSDRNTEAFF
.	TRBV5-1	TRBJ1-1	many	TGCGCCAGCAGCTGGGACGGGAACACTGAAGCTTTCTTT	CASSWDGNTEAFF
.	TRBV29-1	TRBJ2-5	many	TGCAGCGTTGGAGTAGGGGAGTCCCAAGAGACCCAGTACTTC	CSVGVGESQETQYF
.	TRBV20-1	TRBJ2-1	.	TGCAGTGCTATCGTGCTCTCCTACAATGAGCAGTTCTTC	CSAIVLSYNEQFF
.	TRBV27	TRBJ1-4	few	TGTGCCAGCAGCCAACACTCGGGGACGGCGGGGGGCGAAAAACTGTTTTTT	CASSQHSGTAGGEKLFF
.	TRBV15	TRBJ1-1	.	TGTGCCACCAGCAGAGTTGGAAGGGGACCAAACACTGAAGCTTTCTTT	CATSRVGRGPNTEAFF
TRBD1	TRBV6-1	TRBJ2-1	few	TGTGCCAGCGTAGCGACAGGGGGCCGGGAGCAGTTCTTC	CASVATGGREQFF
.	TRBV12-3/TRBV12-4	TRBJ2-7	.	TGTGCCAGCAGTTTGAGGGGACACAGCTCCTACGAGCAGTACTTC	CASSLRGHSSYEQYF
.	TRBV5-1	TRBJ2-5	many	TGCGCCAGCAGCTCAACAAAGGGGGGCCGCCAAGAGACCCAGTACTTC	CASSSTKGGRQETQYF
.	TRBV5-5	TRBJ1-2	.	TGTGCCAGCAGTGACCCGGGGGCGACTTATGGCTACACCTTC	CASSDPGATYGYTF
TRBD2	TRBV11-2	TRBJ2-1	few	TGTGCCAGCAGCTTAGATGGACCGGGGACTAGCGGTGGTGAGCAGTTCTTC	CASSLDGPGTSGGEQFF
.	TRBV7-9	TRBJ1-2	few	TGTGCCAGCAGCACTGGGGGTTCGAGAGGCTATGGCTACACCTTC	CASSTGGSRGYGYTF